This is a list of T cell receptor beta chains from one sample in a study of shared clonotypes between healthy human individuals. The method was immunoSEQ multiplex PCR; TCRdb's version includes in-frame clones alone and lacks a portion of them. The sample contains roughly 2,500,000 clones, roughly 93% of which appear only once. What was sequenced was naive CD4+ T cells from PBMCs. The receptors were sampled from a man between 18 and 29 years old in good health. Some clones in this sample may be carry-over from other donors' samples. The CDR3 runs from the conserved cysteine through the conserved F or W. D genes are given only for firm matches. Clone size is not always given. Where it is, it says once, few, many or a class for expanded clones.

>TRBJ2-7|TRBD1|-|TRBV20-1
CSVQGAHEQYF
TGCAGTGTCCAGGGGGCTCACGAGCAGTACTTC
>TRBJ1-2|-|-|TRBV6-5
CASSYSRVYGYTF
TGTGCCAGCAGTTACTCGAGGGTCTATGGCTACACCTTC
>TRBJ2-7|TRBD1|-|TRBV4-2
CASSRVHSGTGSYEQYF
TGTGCCAGCAGCCGAGTACACTCCGGGACAGGGTCCTACGAGCAGTACTTC
>TRBJ2-7|TRBD2|-|TRBV5-1
CASSNGTSGIYEQYF
TGCGCCAGCAGCAATGGGACTAGCGGAATCTACGAGCAGTACTTC
>TRBJ2-5|-|-|TRBV5-1
CASSLAAQGPQETQYF
TGCGCCAGCAGCTTGGCGGCTCAGGGACCCCAAGAGACCCAGTACTTC
>TRBJ1-2|-|-|TRBV18
CASSPPGPRPYGYTF
TGTGCCAGCTCACCACCGGGGCCCCGCCCCTATGGCTACACCTTC
>TRBJ2-4|-|-|TRBV5-4
CASSLGQRNIQYF
TGTGCCAGCAGCTTGGGACAGCGAAACATTCAGTACTTC
>TRBJ1-1|-|-|TRBV7-2
CASSVRGGVTEAFF
TGTGCCAGCAGCGTTCGTGGGGGAGTCACTGAAGCTTTCTTT
>TRBJ2-7|-|-|TRBV11-3
CASSLGPLSEQYF
TGTGCCAGCAGCTTAGGGCCGTTAAGCGAGCAGTACTTC
>TRBJ1-1|-|-|TRBV5-1
CASSLGAGAENTEAFF
TGCGCCAGCAGCCTGGGGGCAGGGGCTGAGAACACTGAAGCTTTCTTT
>TRBJ1-2|-|-|TRBV6-1
CASSQNTQGYTF
TGTGCCAGCAGTCAAAACACCCAGGGCTACACCTTC
>TRBJ2-2|TRBD1|-|TRBV5-1
CASSLGQGTGELFF
TGCGCCAGCAGCCTGGGACAGGGCACCGGGGAGCTGTTTTTT
>TRBJ1-1|TRBD1|-|TRBV7-3
CASSLTGGRTEAFF
TGTGCCAGCAGCTTAACAGGGGGCCGAACTGAAGCTTTCTTT
>TRBJ2-5|-|-|TRBV5-4
CASSLVEGKTQYF
TGTGCCAGCAGCTTGGTGGAGGGAAAGACCCAGTACTTC
>TRBJ1-1|TRBD1|-|TRBV5-1
CASSSGTGAMNTEAFF
TGCGCCAGCAGTTCCGGGACAGGGGCAATGAACACTGAAGCTTTCTTT
>TRBJ2-3|-|-|TRBV10-3
CAISHGGTDTQYF
TGTGCCATCAGTCATGGGGGCACAGATACGCAGTATTTT
>TRBJ1-4|-|-|TRBV5-6
CASSIRDAGEKLFF
TGTGCCAGCAGCATCCGGGATGCAGGTGAAAAACTGTTTTTT
>TRBJ1-2|TRBD1|-|TRBV5-1
CASSPEATGAFNYGYTF
TGCGCCAGCAGCCCGGAAGCCACAGGGGCGTTTAACTATGGCTACACCTTC
>TRBJ2-2|-|-|TRBV18
CASSPGTTNTGELFF
TGTGCCAGCTCCCCCGGGACGACTAACACCGGGGAGCTGTTTTTT
>TRBJ2-2|TRBD2|-|TRBV29-1
CSVAGTSIGGELFF
TGCAGCGTTGCTGGGACTAGCATTGGCGGGGAGCTGTTTTTT
>TRBJ1-3|-|-|TRBV19
CASSIGGTGNTIYF
TGTGCCAGTAGTATTGGAGGGACTGGAAACACCATATATTTT
>TRBJ2-1|TRBD2|once|TRBV11-3
CASSTGTSSYNEQFF
TGTGCCAGCAGCACCGGGACTAGCTCCTACAATGAGCAGTTCTTC
>TRBJ2-7|-|-|TRBV30
CAWSVSLSFPEYEQYF
TGTGCCTGGAGTGTATCGCTATCCTTTCCAGAGTACGAGCAGTACTTC
>TRBJ2-7|-|-|TRBV19
CASSIDLGRSYEQYF
TGTGCCAGTAGTATAGATCTTGGAAGAAGCTACGAGCAGTACTTC
>TRBJ2-7|TRBD2|-|TRBV18
CASSPSLAGGFYEQYF
TGTGCCAGCTCACCCTCACTAGCGGGAGGGTTCTACGAGCAGTACTTC
>TRBJ2-7|-|-|TRBV25-1
CASTAAYEQYF
TGTGCCAGCACGGCTGCCTACGAGCAGTACTTC
>TRBJ1-4|-|-|TRBV7-9
CASSQGLRDEKLFF
TGTGCCAGCAGCCAAGGGTTGAGGGATGAAAAACTGTTTTTT
>TRBJ1-3|TRBD1|-|TRBV28
CASQFGGQGGNTIYF
TGTGCCAGCCAGTTTGGGGGACAGGGAGGAAACACCATATATTTT
>TRBJ2-2|TRBD1|-|TRBV19
CASTRGTGDTGELFF
TGTGCCAGTACCAGGGGGACAGGGGACACCGGGGAGCTGTTTTTT
>TRBJ2-1|TRBD2|-|TRBV4-2
CASSQELAGYNEQFF
TGTGCCAGCAGCCAAGAACTAGCGGGTTACAATGAGCAGTTCTTC